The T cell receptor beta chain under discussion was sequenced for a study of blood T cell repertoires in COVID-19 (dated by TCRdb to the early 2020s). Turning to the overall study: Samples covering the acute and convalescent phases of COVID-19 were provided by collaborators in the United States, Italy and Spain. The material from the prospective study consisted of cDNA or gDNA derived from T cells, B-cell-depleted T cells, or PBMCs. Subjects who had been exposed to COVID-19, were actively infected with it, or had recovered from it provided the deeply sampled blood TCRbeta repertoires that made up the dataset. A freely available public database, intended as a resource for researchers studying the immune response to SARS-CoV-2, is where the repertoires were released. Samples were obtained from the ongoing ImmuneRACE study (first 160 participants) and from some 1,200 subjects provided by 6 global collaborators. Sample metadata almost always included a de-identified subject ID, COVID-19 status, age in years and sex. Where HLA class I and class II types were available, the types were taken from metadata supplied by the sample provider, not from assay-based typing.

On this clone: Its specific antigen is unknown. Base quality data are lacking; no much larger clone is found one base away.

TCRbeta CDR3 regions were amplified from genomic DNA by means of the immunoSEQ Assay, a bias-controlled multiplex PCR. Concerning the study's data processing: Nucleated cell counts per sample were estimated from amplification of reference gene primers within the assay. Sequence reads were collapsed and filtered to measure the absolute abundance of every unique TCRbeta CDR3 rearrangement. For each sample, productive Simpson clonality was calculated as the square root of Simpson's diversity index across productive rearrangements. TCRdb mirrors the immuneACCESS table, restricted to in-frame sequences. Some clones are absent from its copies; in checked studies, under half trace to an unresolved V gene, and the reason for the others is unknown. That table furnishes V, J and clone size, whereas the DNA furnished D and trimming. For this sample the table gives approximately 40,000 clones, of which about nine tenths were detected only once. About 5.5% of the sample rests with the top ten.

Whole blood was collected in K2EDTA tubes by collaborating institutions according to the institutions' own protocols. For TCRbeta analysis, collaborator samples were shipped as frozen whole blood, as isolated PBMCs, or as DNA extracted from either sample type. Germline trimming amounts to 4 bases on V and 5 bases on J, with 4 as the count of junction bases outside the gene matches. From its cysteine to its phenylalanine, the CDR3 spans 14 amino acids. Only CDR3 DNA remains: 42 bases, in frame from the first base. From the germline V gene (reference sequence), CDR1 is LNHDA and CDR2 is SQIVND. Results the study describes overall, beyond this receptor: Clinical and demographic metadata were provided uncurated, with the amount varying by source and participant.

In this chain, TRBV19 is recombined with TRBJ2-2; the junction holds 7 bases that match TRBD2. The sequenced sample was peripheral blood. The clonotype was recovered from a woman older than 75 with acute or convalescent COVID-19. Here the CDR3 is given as CASSRTSQTGELFF. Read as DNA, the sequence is TGTGCCAGTAGTAGGACTAGTCAAACCGGGGAGCTGTTTTTT. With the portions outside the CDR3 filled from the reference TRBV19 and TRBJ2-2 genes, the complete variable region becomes DGGITQSPKYLFRKEGQNVTLSCEQNLNHDAMYWYRQDPGQGLRLIYYSQIVNDFQKGDIAEGYSVSREKKESFPLTVTSAQKNPTAFYLCASSRTSQTGELFFGEGSRLTVL.